These 18 T cell receptor beta chains were sequenced from one sample in a study of blood T cell repertoires in COVID-19. Measured with immunoSEQ multiplex PCR; TCRdb has only the in-frame clones, and not every one. The table includes 200,000 to 250,000 clones, 65% to 85% detected once. Sequencing was carried out using peripheral blood. All receptors come from a human donor in a cohort sampled during active COVID-19.

V is TRBV2 and J is TRBJ2-5; 9 bases align to TRBD1. The germline gives CDR1 SNHLY, CDR2 FYNNEI. This CDR3 comprises 13 residues. V lost 3 bases and J lost 6; bases outside the gene matches: 2. The CDR3 sequence is CASSDGQGKTQYF. In DNA form, the CDR3 reads TGTGCCAGCAGTGATGGACAGGGGAAGACCCAGTACTTC.

The chain couples TRBV28 to TRBJ2-2; 11 bases are shared with TRBD1. This CDR3 has 19 residues. Germline lookup yields CDR1 MDHEN and CDR2 SYDVKM. The V gene end was trimmed by 5 bases and the J gene end by 0 bases; junction bases not matched to a gene: 11. The CDR3 protein is CASSPPGQGDLANTGELFF. In nucleotides, the CDR3 is TGTGCCAGCAGTCCTCCGGGACAGGGGGACCTTGCGAACACCGGGGAGCTGTTTTTT. Drawing the rest from reference TRBV28 and TRBJ2-2, the complete variable domain is DVKVTQSSRYLVKRTGEKVFLECVQDMDHENMFWYRQDPGLGLRLIYFSYDVKMKEKGDIPEGYSVSREKKERFSLILESASTNQTSMYLCASSPPGQGDLANTGELFFGEGSRLTVL.

The gene calls are TRBV28 and TRBJ2-2; 8 bases agree with TRBD2. The CDR3 totals 15 residues. Unmatched junction bases numbered 11, after V lost 7 bases and J lost 7 bases. Germline CDR1 reads MDHEN; CDR2 reads SYDVKM. The CDR3 DNA reads as TGTGCCAGCATTGGGCCCGGGGGGGCCGGCGGGGAGCTGTTTTTT. Translating gives CASIGPGGAGGELFF.

There are a few counts of this clone. The rearrangement links TRBV3-1 (or the pseudogene TRBV3-2) to TRBJ2-2, with TRBD2 matching over 10 bases. The CDR3 runs 16 residues. CDR1 and CDR2 from the germline V gene are LGHDT and YNNKEL (reference sequence). V was clipped by 6 bases and J by 0 bases; unmatched bases: 4. The CDR3 reads CASSLLAGANTGELFF. Written as DNA, the CDR3 is TGTGCCAGCAGTCTCCTAGCGGGAGCGAACACCGGGGAGCTGTTTTTT.

The chain carries TRBV6-2 or TRBV6-3 and TRBJ2-2; D call uncertain. The CDR3 runs 13 residues. V was pared by 5 bases and J by 6 bases, with 10 bases between. CDR1 MNHEY and CDR2 SVGEGT come from the germline V gene. This chain's CDR3 is CASSRDTSGELFF. CDR3 DNA: TGTGCCAGCAGTCGAGACACGTCCGGGGAGCTGTTTTTT.

This clone was seen ten or more times. The same CDR3 arises from other DNA sequences in this sample as well. The chain couples TRBV6-5 to TRBJ1-2, with 9 nucleotides matching TRBD1. This CDR3 has 15 amino acids. CDR1 is MNHEY, CDR2 SVGAGI, per germline. V dropped 6 bases and J dropped 2; count of bases not matched to a gene: 7. The DNA for the CDR3 is TGTGCCAGCAGCTTACAGGGGGCAACGAACTATGGCTACACCTTC. Its protein is CASSLQGATNYGYTF.

This clone was seen a few times. The chain is built from TRBV2 and TRBJ2-2, with TRBD1 as a possible D gene (6 bases). Germline V gene data show CDR1 as SNHLY and CDR2 as FYNNEI. V was trimmed by 6 bases and J by 5 bases, leaving 13 bases between them. The length of the CDR3 is 14 residues. CDR3 sequence: CASSRDIGTGELFF. The CDR3 nucleotides read TGTGCCAGCAGCCGGGACATCGGAACCGGGGAGCTGTTTTTT.

This chain connects TRBV9 to TRBJ2-7, with 11 bases matching TRBD2. V trimming: 2 bases; J trimming: 9 bases; junction bases outside the gene matches: 4. The CDR3 contains 13 residues. Germline V CDR1 and CDR2: SGDLS, YYNGEE. This CDR3 reads CASSVGLAAAQYF. For the CDR3, the DNA is TGTGCCAGCAGCGTGGGACTAGCGGCCGCGCAGTACTTC.

The chain couples TRBV6-5 to TRBJ1-2; tentative D call: TRBD1 (5 bases). The germline V gene has CDR1 MNHEY and CDR2 SVGAGI. The ends were cut back, 6 bases at V and 8 bases at J, with 19 bases in the middle. This CDR3 spans 14 amino acids. The CDR3 loop is CASRSPGRVEGYTF. Here the CDR3 DNA reads TGTGCCAGCAGGTCCCCCGGCAGGGTGGAGGGCTACACCTTC.

The genes are TRBV6-5 and TRBJ2-2; the match to TRBD1 covers 9 bases. There are 14 residues in the CDR3. CDR1 and CDR2 (germline): MNHEY, SVGAGI. The V segment lost 6 bases and the J segment 8 bases; nucleotides outside the gene matches: 7. DNA for the CDR3: TGTGCCAGCAGACGGGACAGGGTTGGAGGGGAGCTGTTTTTT. Translated, it gives CASRRDRVGGELFF.

V is TRBV7-2 and J is TRBJ2-2; perhaps TRBD1 as D (7 bases). The CDR3 sequence is 16 residues long. Per the germline V gene, CDR1 is SGHTA and CDR2 is FQGNSA. V was trimmed by 2 bases and J by 4 bases, leaving 14 bases between them. The CDR3 bases are TGTGCCAGCAGCTTATCGGGCCAGGGGGGCACCGGGGAGCTGTTTTTT. It translates to CASSLSGQGGTGELFF.

V gene TRBV7-2 combines with J gene TRBJ1-1; perhaps TRBD1 as D (6 bases). The ends were cut back, 1 base at V and 0 bases at J, with 9 bases in the middle. This CDR3 is 15 amino acids long. Germline-derived CDR1 and CDR2 are SGHTA and FQGNSA. The CDR3 nucleotides are TGTGCCAGCAGCTTAGGGTCAGGGGTGAACACTGAAGCTTTCTTT. This translates into CASSLGSGVNTEAFF.

The rearrangement joins TRBV19 to TRBJ2-1; 10 bases map to TRBD2. The CDR3 length is 16 residues. CDR1 is LNHDA, CDR2 SQIVND, per germline (reference sequence). V was clipped by 4 bases and J by 6 bases; unmatched bases: 9. The CDR3 sequence is CASSTSLAGAANEQFF. The CDR3 bases are TGTGCCAGTAGTACCTCCCTAGCGGGAGCTGCCAATGAGCAGTTCTTC. Full variable domain (remainder filled in from reference TRBV19 and TRBJ2-1): DGGITQSPKYLFRKEGQNVTLSCEQNLNHDAMYWYRQDPGQGLRLIYYSQIVNDFQKGDIAEGYSVSREKKESFPLTVTSAQKNPTAFYLCASSTSLAGAANEQFFGPGTRLTVL.

The rearrangement links TRBV18 to TRBJ1-2; unclear D gene. V shed 0 bases and J shed 4 bases, with 9 bases lying between them. The CDR3 has 14 amino acids. In germline, CDR1 is KGHSH, CDR2 LQKENI. The CDR3 loop reads CASSPPRDTYGYTF. CDR3 nucleotide sequence: TGTGCCAGCTCACCACCGAGGGATACCTATGGCTACACCTTC.

V gene TRBV4-1 combines with J gene TRBJ2-1; 9 nucleotides line up with TRBD2. CDR1 is MGHRA, CDR2 YSYEKL, per germline. The ends lost 3 bases at V and 6 bases at J; junction bases unmatched: 9. This CDR3 is built from 16 residues. The CDR3, as DNA: TGCGCCAGCAGCCACCTCCCTAGCGGGAAGGGCAATGAGCAGTTCTTC. Its protein product is CASSHLPSGKGNEQFF.

The V gene is TRBV2, the J gene TRBJ2-7; 11 positions agree with TRBD1. Unmatched junction bases numbered 3, after V lost 2 bases and J lost 6 bases. The CDR3 consists of 14 residues. Looked up from germline, CDR1 is SNHLY and CDR2 is FYNNEI. CDR3 sequence reads: CASSEYGTGGEQYF. CDR3 DNA: TGTGCCAGCAGTGAATACGGGACAGGGGGCGAGCAGTACTTC.

J is TRBJ2-1 and V is TRBV5-1; 9 bases are a match to TRBD1. Germline V gene data show CDR1 as SGHRS and CDR2 as YFSETQ. The CDR3 length is 15 residues. The trim removed 4 bases at V and 8 bases at J, leaving 10 bases unmatched. Here the CDR3 DNA reads TGCGCCAGCAGCCCGGCCGGGACAGGGAGCTATGAGCAGTTCTTC. Translation gives CASSPAGTGSYEQFF.

The J gene is TRBJ2-2, the V gene TRBV5-4, with TRBD1 identical over 8 bases. J gave up 6 bases and V 6 bases, and 7 bases lay outside the gene matches. Germline V lookup: CDR1 SGHNT, CDR2 YYREEE (reference sequence). CDR3 size: 14 residues. CDR3 protein: CASIRQGYAGELFF. The CDR3 nucleotides read TGTGCCAGCATACGACAGGGGTACGCCGGGGAGCTGTTTTTT.